Each of the 3 T cell receptor beta chains below was sequenced from the same sample in a study of T cell responses to AZD1222 COVID-19 vaccine. Produced via immunoSEQ multiplex PCR; TCRdb's table is partial and in-frame only. The sample has 120,000 or so clones; roughly 90% are singletons. The sample was peripheral blood, taken 28 days after the second AZD1222 dose. Source of these receptors: an adult who received the AZD1222 COVID-19 vaccine.

V gene TRBV5-1 combines with J gene TRBJ1-2; D not certain. CDR1 is SGHRS, CDR2 YFSETQ, per germline. V was pared by 5 bases and J by 6 bases, with 17 bases between. This CDR3 region has 14 residues. CDR3: CASSPTHAGDGYTF. The CDR3 DNA follows: TGCGCCAGCAGTCCCACACATGCCGGCGATGGCTACACCTTC.

This chain uses TRBV30 with TRBJ2-3; 8 bases align to TRBD2. Unmatched junction bases numbered 2, after V lost 2 bases and J lost 1 base. The CDR3 is made up of 14 amino acids. Germline V gene data show CDR1 as GTSNPN and CDR2 as SVGIG (reference sequence). The CDR3 bases are TGTGCCTGGAGTAAAGCGGGAGGCACAGATACGCAGTATTTT. Protein sequence: CAWSKAGGTDTQYF.

The rearrangement joins TRBV20-1 to TRBJ2-5; D uncertain. Germline loops: CDR1 DFQATT, CDR2 SNEGSKA (reference sequence). This CDR3 comprises 9 residues. The ends were cut back, 5 bases at V and 5 bases at J, with 3 bases in the middle. CDR3: CSAPETQYF. CDR3 DNA: TGCAGTGCTCCGGAGACCCAGTACTTC.